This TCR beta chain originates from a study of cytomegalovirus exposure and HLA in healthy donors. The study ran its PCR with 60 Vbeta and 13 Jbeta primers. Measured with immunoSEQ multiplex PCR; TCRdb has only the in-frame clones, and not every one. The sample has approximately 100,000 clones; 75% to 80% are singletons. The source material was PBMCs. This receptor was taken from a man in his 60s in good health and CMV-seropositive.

The CDR3 nucleotides read TGTGCCAGCAGTGACCGACAGGTGGCTGAAGCTTTCTTT. It codes for CASSDRQVAEAFF. This sequence joins TRBV27 and TRBJ1-1; D perhaps matches TRBD1 (6 bases). Germline loops: CDR1 MNHEY, CDR2 SMNVEV (reference sequence). V was trimmed by 5 bases and J by 6 bases, leaving 13 bases between them. This CDR3 comprises 13 residues.